These T cell receptor beta chains were read from a single sample in a study of technical replicates of blood from a handful of donors. Sequencing was performed with immunoSEQ multiplex PCR; in TCRdb, only in-frame clones are kept and a portion is missing. Of some 77,000 clones listed, about 86% are singletons. Source material: PBMCs. These receptors all stem from a human donor in good health. Some clones in this sample may be carry-over from other donors' samples. Both conserved end residues are part of each CDR3. The D gene is left open where the match is weak. Size is omitted from some rows. Given values are once, few, many or a class for expanded clones.

TRBD2 - TRBJ2-1 TRBV15 TGTGCCACCAGCCCGTCAATGGGACTAGCGTTATACAATGAGCAGTTCTTC CATSPSMGLALYNEQFF
TRBD2 - TRBJ2-1 TRBV7-2 TGTGCCAGCAGCTATGACGGGGGGGCGGGGAATGAGCAGTTCTTC CASSYDGGAGNEQFF
- - TRBJ2-1 TRBV4-2 TGTGCCAGCAGCCTGGGCGAGAGCGGTGAGCAGTTCTTC CASSLGESGEQFF
TRBD1 - TRBJ2-1 TRBV9 TGTGCCAGCAGCCCAGACACCGGGACAGGGGATTACAATGAGCAGTTCTTC CASSPDTGTGDYNEQFF
- - TRBJ2-1 TRBV9 TGTGCCAGCAGCTTTACTAGTGGGTCCTACAATGAGCAGTTCTTC CASSFTSGSYNEQFF
- - TRBJ2-3 TRBV6-5 TGTGCCAGCAGCAAGGAGACAGGAAGGAATACGCAGTATTTT CASSKETGRNTQYF
TRBD2 - TRBJ2-1 TRBV9 TGTGCCAGCAGCCAGATCCCAGCGGGAGGAACCTACAATGAGCAGTTCTTC CASSQIPAGGTYNEQFF
- - TRBJ1-2 TRBV5-8 TGTGCCAGCAGCACCGGAGGCCCGAAGCGTGGCTACACCTTC CASSTGGPKRGYTF
- - TRBJ2-1 TRBV5-4 TGTGCCAGCAGCTTCGGGGGAGAGAGGCTGATTTCCTACAATGAGCAGTTCTTC CASSFGGERLISYNEQFF
- - TRBJ2-7 TRBV4-1 TGCGCCAGCAGCGCAGGTCAACGCGGGTACGAGCAGTACTTC CASSAGQRGYEQYF
- - TRBJ2-7 TRBV11-3 TGTGCCAGCAGCTTAGGGTCGACCACAGACTACGAGCAGTACTTC CASSLGSTTDYEQYF
TRBD1 once TRBJ2-7 TRBV13 TGTGCCAGCAGCTTACGGGACAGCTCCTACGAGCAGTACTTC CASSLRDSSYEQYF
- - TRBJ1-1 TRBV10-3 TGTGCCATCAGTGAGTCGAGCGGCGGTCCCACTGAAGCTTTCTTT CAISESSGGPTEAFF
TRBD2 - TRBJ2-5 TRBV4-1 TGCGCCAGCAGCCAAGACGGCGCGGGAGCGGGGGAGACCCAGTACTTC CASSQDGAGAGETQYF
- - TRBJ2-4 TRBV6-1 TGTGCCAGCAGTGGAGGAGCAGGGTTAGCAAACATTCAGTACTTC CASSGGAGLANIQYF
- - TRBJ2-7 TRBV29-1 TGCAGCGGGAGCAGGGGCTACGAGCAGTACTTC CSGSRGYEQYF
TRBD1 - TRBJ1-4 TRBV9 TGTGCCAGCAGCGCCGGGACAGGGCGGGAAAAACTGTTTTTT CASSAGTGREKLFF
TRBD1 few TRBJ1-5 TRBV6-9 TGTGCCAGCAGTTACTACGGACAGGGTAGTCAGCCCCAGCATTTT CASSYYGQGSQPQHF
- - TRBJ1-1 TRBV29-1 TGCAGCGTTAACCGCGTCGGCACTGAAGCTTTCTTT CSVNRVGTEAFF
TRBD2 - TRBJ2-7 TRBV18 TGTGCCAGCTCACCGCCGGGACTAGCGGGAGGCTCCTACGAGCAGTACTTC CASSPPGLAGGSYEQYF
- - TRBJ2-7 TRBV4-3 TGCGCCAGCAGCCAGGGGGGACGACAGGGAACCTACGAGCAGTACTTC CASSQGGRQGTYEQYF
TRBD2 - TRBJ2-3 TRBV11-2 TGTGCCAGCAGCTCCCGCCTAGCGGGAGTAATAGATACGCAGTATTTT CASSSRLAGVIDTQYF
- - TRBJ2-1 TRBV15 TGTGCCACCAGGGAGGGGGGGCAGGATATCGATGAGCAGTTCTTC CATREGGQDIDEQFF
- - TRBJ2-7 TRBV12-5 TGTGCTAGTGGCCCGCAACACTACGAGCAGTACTTC CASGPQHYEQYF
- - TRBJ1-4 TRBV4-3 TGCGCCAGCAGCCAAGATCGGAGGGGAACTAATGAAAAACTGTTTTTT CASSQDRRGTNEKLFF
- once TRBJ2-5 TRBV7-2 TGTGCCAGCAGCTCCTACAGGGTTCCGGAGACCCAGTACTTC CASSSYRVPETQYF
- once TRBJ2-3 TRBV5-6 TGTGCCAGCAGCTTAGATCTAGAAGGGGCAGATACGCAGTATTTT CASSLDLEGADTQYF
- - TRBJ1-5 TRBV11-2 TGTGCCAGCAGCTTTAGTCCTAGCGGCAATCAGCCCCAGCATTTT CASSFSPSGNQPQHF
TRBD1 - TRBJ2-1 TRBV25-1 TGTGCCAGCAGTGCTGGACAGGGGACGTTCGATGAGCAGTTCTTC CASSAGQGTFDEQFF
TRBD2 - TRBJ2-7 TRBV2 TGTGCCAGCAGTTACCTGAGCGGGGGGTTCTACGAGCAGTACTTC CASSYLSGGFYEQYF
- - TRBJ2-5 TRBV5-1 TGCGCCAGCAGGCTACAGGCGCAAGAGACCCAGTACTTC CASRLQAQETQYF
- - TRBJ2-5 TRBV25-1 TGTGCCAGCAGTGAATACGGGGGGCGGGCGGAGACCCAGTACTTC CASSEYGGRAETQYF
- - TRBJ1-2 TRBV2 TGTGCCAGCAGTGAAAAAACAGGGTATGGCTACACCTTC CASSEKTGYGYTF
- - TRBJ1-1 TRBV5-6 TGTGCCAGCAGCTCCAGGATTCAGCCTGAAGCTTTCTTT CASSSRIQPEAFF
- - TRBJ2-3 TRBV5-6 TGTGCCAGCAGCTCCTGGGCAGTTAGCACAGATACGCAGTATTTT CASSSWAVSTDTQYF
- few TRBJ2-7 TRBV4-3 TGCGCCAGCAGCCAAGATTTCCTCCCTCCCTCCTACGAGCAGTACTTC CASSQDFLPPSYEQYF
- - TRBJ2-1 TRBV7-9 TGTGCCAGCAGCTATGGACAAAACTCCTACAATGAGCAGTTCTTC CASSYGQNSYNEQFF
TRBD2 - TRBJ2-2 TRBV4-3 TGCGCCAGCAGCCAAGATCCTAGCGGGAGCGTCACCGGGGAGCTGTTTTTT CASSQDPSGSVTGELFF
TRBD1 once TRBJ1-5 TRBV10-1 TGCGCCAGCAGACTCGGGACAGATAGCAATCAGCCCCAGCATTTT CASRLGTDSNQPQHF
- - TRBJ1-5 TRBV2 TGTGCCAGCAGGGGCGGGGAGAATCAGCCCCAGCATTTT CASRGGENQPQHF
- - TRBJ2-7 TRBV27 TGTGCCAGCAGTTTCGGGTCCCCTAAGTACGAGCAGTACTTC CASSFGSPKYEQYF
- - TRBJ2-3 TRBV23-1 TGCGCCAGCAGCCTAACAGCCTTACCCTTGGATACGCAGTATTTT CASSLTALPLDTQYF
- - TRBJ1-1 TRBV18 TGTGCCAGCTCACCATCGGCAGCGGGTGAAGCTTTCTTT CASSPSAAGEAFF
- - TRBJ2-3 TRBV29-1 TGCAGCGTTCAAGGACAGTATACAGATACGCAGTATTTT CSVQGQYTDTQYF
TRBD2 - TRBJ2-6 TRBV7-6 TGTGCCAGCAGGGAATTTTTTGCGGGGGAGCCTGGGGCCAACGTCCTGACTTTC CASREFFAGEPGANVLTF
TRBD2 once TRBJ2-1 TRBV4-3 TGCGCCAGCAGCCAAGACCGGCGGGGGGGTGAGAGGGAGCAGTTCTTC CASSQDRRGGEREQFF
TRBD2 once TRBJ2-7 TRBV7-2 TGTGCCAGCAGCTTAGCTAGCGGGGAAACCTACGAGCAGTACTTC CASSLASGETYEQYF
TRBD2 - TRBJ2-5 TRBV19 TGTGCCAGTAGTATTGGCCTAGCGGAACAAGAGACCCAGTACTTC CASSIGLAEQETQYF